This T cell receptor (beta chain) came from a study of T cell repertoires in cytomegalovirus infection. TCRdb fed the reads into MiXCR, producing one record per CDR3 protein. The table lists 80,000 to 130,000 distinct CDR3 sequences, 20% to 30% of them singletons. Germline V gene lookup returns CDR1 SGHDN and CDR2 FVKESK. This CDR3 has 16 residues. Losses at the gene ends were 1 base for V and 3 bases for J; bases not matched to a gene: 7. This TCR came from a human donor in good health (CMV status not recorded). Some clones in this sample may be carry-over from other donors' samples. The chain joins TRBV14 to TRBJ2-7, with 9 bases lining up with TRBD1. Specimen: CD8+ T cells from PBMCs. The DNA for the CDR3 is TGTGCCAGCAGCCAAGTCCCCGGGACAGGGATCTACGAGCAGTACTTC. As protein: CASSQVPGTGIYEQYF.